This T cell receptor (beta chain) was profiled in a study of blood T cell repertoires in COVID-19. The wider study: Whether acute or convalescent, the COVID-19 samples came from the United States, Italy and Spain.

Donors in Cohort 3 who had recovered were those with two negative PCRs, healthcare professional clearance, or resolution of their symptoms. This CDR3 has 13 residues. V was shortened by 3 bases and J by 4 bases, with 9 bases between the two germline ends. Germline CDR1 ENHRY, CDR2 SYGVKD. Original processing methods: Amplification of reference gene primers provided the estimated nucleated cell counts. Method: immunoSEQ multiplex PCR; TCRdb's copy keeps in-frame clones and lacks some. The DNA gave D and trimming, while V, J and clone size come from that table. The data show 200,000 to 250,000 clones, over 75% seen once.

J is TRBJ1-2 and V is TRBV10-3; D not certain. Sequencing used PBMCs or T cells enriched from blood (not recorded which). This TCR derives from a man in his forties or fifties who had recovered from COVID-19. The CDR3 spells CAISEANFYGYTF. The CDR3 region has the DNA TGTGCCATCAGTGAAGCCAACTTCTATGGCTACACCTTC.